The entry that follows covers one TCR beta chain sequence. The sample originates from a study of blood T cell repertoires in COVID-19. In the source study's methods: Amplification of reference gene primers provided the estimated nucleated cell counts. Some clones are missing from TCRdb's copy, which holds only in-frame ones; the method was immunoSEQ multiplex PCR. Clone size and the V and J calls come from that table; the DNA yielded D and trimming. The sample yields around 230,000 clones, more than 65% seen once. The CDR3 runs 13 residues. V shed 4 bases and J shed 0 bases, with 7 bases lying between them. CDR1 and CDR2 from the germline V gene are GTSNPN and SVGIG (reference sequence).

This clonotype originated in a man between 40 and 49 years old who had recovered from COVID-19. The chain recombines TRBV30 with TRBJ1-3, with D hard to call. Source material: peripheral blood. The CDR3 DNA follows: TGTGCCTGGATTGTCAGCTCTGGAAACACCATATATTTT. Translating it yields CAWIVSSGNTIYF.